This T cell receptor (beta chain) came from a study of T cells in Graves' hyperthyroidism and ophthalmopathy. General study points: In the blood, most expanded thyroid clonotypes above 0.001 appeared as well. A model of 13 V-J pairs discriminated ophthalmopathy from stable hyperthyroidism. Ophthalmopathy, which appeared later, was predicted by the model a median about 5.9 months before onset.

Germline V lookup: CDR1 SGHVS, CDR2 FNYEAQ. The V end was cut by 5 bases, the J end by 5 bases, with 9 bases between. This CDR3 has 13 residues. Amplification of TCR beta CDR3 regions was performed using RNA transcripts as template. During a first-round RT-PCR of the TCR CDR3, the HTBI primer set was used. In TCRdb, the multiplex PCR reads were re-called with MiXCR into one record per CDR3 protein. The sample has 500,000 to 800,000 distinct CDR3 sequences, approximately 42% seen once. A word on this clonotype: Antigen unknown.

Exclusion of a patient resulted from uncontrolled infection, other autoimmune disease, pregnancy or lactation. The source of this sequence is an adult man with Graves' disease, either hyperthyroidism or ophthalmopathy (not recorded which). This chain links TRBV7-6 with TRBJ2-2; D may be TRBD1 (5 bases). Source material: peripheral blood or thyroid tissue (not recorded which). CDR3 nucleotide sequence: TGTGCCAGCAGCGACAGAGAAACCGGGGAGCTGTTTTTT. Its protein is CASSDRETGELFF.